The text below deals with one T cell receptor beta chain. This clonotype was counted at least ten times. Its antigen is currently not known. Per-nucleotide qualities are absent, and no much larger clonotype sits a single base away. The data originate from a study of T-cell reconstitution after alpha-beta-depleted transplantation in children (dated by TCRdb to the mid-2010s). At the level of the whole study: Using TCR repertoire profiling, the study followed T-cell immune reconstitution in a quantitative way in children after TCRalphabeta/CD19-depleted allogeneic hematopoietic cell transplantation.

The CDR3 runs 13 amino acids, cysteine and phenylalanine included. Only the CDR3 region is kept as DNA, spanning 39 bases read in frame from base 1. The germline V gene gives CDR1 as SGHRS and CDR2 as YFSETQ. Trimming accounts for 7 bases at V and 2 bases at J, while the number of junction bases matched to no gene is 5. The library was made by PCR. TCRdb names Illumina HiSeq 2500 as the instrument used. To normalize quantification of the TCRbeta repertoire, the TCR libraries were built with molecular barcoding that relied on unique molecular identifiers. TCRdb applied fastp at Q25 and MiXCR to the public reads, then kept only in-frame beta chains. Identical CDR3 protein sequences are pooled into one entry, listed with their most common genes and DNA. The sample contains 440,000 or so distinct CDR3 sequences, roughly a tenth of them found a single time. The ten largest clones represent roughly 5.5% of the sample.

The TCR originated in a human donor who donated a stem cell graft to a child with acute myeloid leukemia. The chain employs TRBV5-1 and TRBJ1-1, with TRBD1 identical over 7 junction bases. Specimen: PBMCs from the stem cell graft donor, collected from the stem cell graft. The bases are TGCGCCAGCCGATTAGGGGGCAACACTGAAGCTTTCTTT. The resulting protein is CASRLGGNTEAFF. The full variable domain, completed from the reference TRBV5-1 and TRBJ1-1 proteins outside the CDR3, reads KAGVTQTPRYLIKTRGQQVTLSCSPISGHRSVSWYQQTPGQGLQFLFEYFSETQRNKGNFPGRFSGRQFSNSRSEMNVSTLELGDSALYLCASRLGGNTEAFFGQGTRLTVV.